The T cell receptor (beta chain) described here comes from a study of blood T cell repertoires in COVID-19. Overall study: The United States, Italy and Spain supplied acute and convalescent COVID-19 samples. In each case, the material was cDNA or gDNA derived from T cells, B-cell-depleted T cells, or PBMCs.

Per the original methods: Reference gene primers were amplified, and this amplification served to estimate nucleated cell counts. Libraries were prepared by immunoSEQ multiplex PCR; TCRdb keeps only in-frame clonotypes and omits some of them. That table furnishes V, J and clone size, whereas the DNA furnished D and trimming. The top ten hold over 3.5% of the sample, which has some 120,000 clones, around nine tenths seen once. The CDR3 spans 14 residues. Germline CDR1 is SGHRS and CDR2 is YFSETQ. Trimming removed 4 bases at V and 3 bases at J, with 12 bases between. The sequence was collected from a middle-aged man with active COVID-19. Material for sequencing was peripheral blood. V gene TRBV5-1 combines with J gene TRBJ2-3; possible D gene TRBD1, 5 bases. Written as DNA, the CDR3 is TGCGCCAGCAGCATGATAGGGGAAACAGATACGCAGTATTTT. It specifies CASSMIGETDTQYF.